The 25 T cell receptor beta chains below were found in one sample sequenced in a study of technical replicates of blood from a few donors. The data were produced by immunoSEQ multiplex PCR, yet TCRdb's version contains in-frame clones alone and is incomplete. The sample records more than 65,000 clones, 80% to 95% being singletons. Sequences were obtained from T cells isolated from PBMCs. All receptors derive from a human donor in good health.

V gene TRBV27 combines with J gene TRBJ2-6, with D unclear. This CDR3 region has 16 residues. CDR1 and CDR2 from the germline V gene are MNHEY and SMNVEV (reference sequence). Trimming stripped 2 bases from V and 1 base from J, with 9 bases between. CDR3 DNA: TGTGCCAGCAGTTTACAGGTTTTTTCTGGGGCCAACGTCCTGACTTTC. Translating it yields CASSLQVFSGANVLTF.

The V and J genes are TRBV9 and TRBJ2-4; D is possibly TRBD2 (5 bases). V gave up 4 bases and J gave up 1 base, with 12 bases separating them. Germline loops: CDR1 SGDLS, CDR2 YYNGEE. The CDR3 sequence is 15 residues long. The CDR3 region is CASSTTDFAKNIQYF. In DNA, the CDR3 is TGTGCCAGCAGCACTACGGACTTTGCCAAAAACATTCAGTACTTC. Drawing the rest from reference TRBV9 and TRBJ2-4, the complete variable domain is DSGVTQTPKHLITATGQRVTLRCSPRSGDLSVYWYQQSLDQGLQFLIQYYNGEERAKGNILERFSAQQFPDLHSELNLSSLELGDSALYFCASSTTDFAKNIQYFGAGTRLSVL.

The V gene is TRBV6-1, the J gene TRBJ2-2, with a possible D match to TRBD2 (6 bases). The CDR3 runs 14 residues. V shed 2 bases and J shed 6 bases, with 10 bases lying between them. Germline V CDR1 and CDR2: MNHNS, SASEGT. In DNA, the CDR3 is TGTGCCAGCAGTGAAAGACTAGTGGCCGGGGAGCTGTTTTTT. The encoded protein is CASSERLVAGELFF.

This chain connects TRBV18 to TRBJ1-4, with 8 bases lining up with TRBD1. This CDR3 is built from 16 residues. V shed 0 bases and J 5 bases; nucleotides not matched to a gene: 5. The germline gives CDR1 KGHSH, CDR2 LQKENI. The CDR3 sequence is CASSPPGTGLNEKLFF. The CDR3 DNA sequence: TGTGCCAGCTCACCACCAGGGACAGGCTTAAATGAAAAACTGTTTTTT.

The genes are TRBV5-6 and TRBJ2-3; D might be TRBD1 (6 bases). Trimming pared 2 bases from V and 2 bases from J, leaving 9 bases between. From germline, CDR1 is SGHDT and CDR2 YYEEEE. This CDR3 region has 14 residues. CDR3 protein: CASSLGQFTDTQYF. CDR3 DNA sequence: TGTGCCAGCAGCTTAGGACAGTTCACAGATACGCAGTATTTT.

This sequence joins TRBV18 and TRBJ1-5; D is uncertain. This CDR3 contains 14 residues. The germline V gene has CDR1 KGHSH and CDR2 LQKENI. Between the trimmed V and J ends, which lost 1 base and 0 bases, there was a span of 4 bases. CDR3 amino acids: CASSPQHSNQPQHF. The CDR3 DNA reads as TGTGCCAGCTCACCACAACATAGCAATCAGCCCCAGCATTTT.

The chain is built from TRBV28 and TRBJ1-1, with 12 bases identical to TRBD1. Germline assignment: CDR1 MDHEN and CDR2 SYDVKM. J lost 0 bases, V lost 4 bases, and 3 bases had no gene match. This CDR3 is built from 16 residues. CDR3 bases: TGTGCCAGCAGTTGGGGACAGGGGGCAATGAACACTGAAGCTTTCTTT. Its translation is CASSWGQGAMNTEAFF.

This rearrangement joins TRBV28 to TRBJ2-7, with 7 bases identical to TRBD1. Germline V gives CDR1 MDHEN, CDR2 SYDVKM. V lost 8 bases to trimming and J lost 0 bases; unmatched junction nucleotides: 4. The length of the CDR3 is 13 residues. CDR3 sequence reads: CASGRDSSYEQYF. The CDR3 region has the DNA TGTGCCAGCGGCCGGGACAGCTCCTACGAGCAGTACTTC. Using reference TRBV28 and TRBJ2-7 for the parts outside the CDR3, the full variable domain is DVKVTQSSRYLVKRTGEKVFLECVQDMDHENMFWYRQDPGLGLRLIYFSYDVKMKEKGDIPEGYSVSREKKERFSLILESASTNQTSMYLCASGRDSSYEQYFGPGTRLTVT.

The rearrangement joins TRBV12-5 to TRBJ2-7; the D is unclear. The CDR3 totals 12 residues. The germline V gene encodes CDR1 LGHNT and CDR2 FRNRAP. The ends were cut back, 5 bases at V and 4 bases at J, with 9 bases in the middle. The CDR3 DNA reads TGTGCTAGTGGTCTTATAGAGTACGAGCAGTACTTC. Its translation: CASGLIEYEQYF.

The chain uses TRBV7-9 and TRBJ2-2, with 7 bases identical to TRBD1. The CDR3 extends over 15 amino acids. CDR1 is SEHNR, CDR2 FQNEAQ, per germline (reference sequence). Trimming cost V 5 bases and J 1 base; bases outside gene matches: 4. The CDR3 loop is CASSVDRRNTGELFF. The CDR3 coding sequence is TGTGCCAGCAGCGTGGACAGGAGGAACACCGGGGAGCTGTTTTTT.

This clone showed up just a few times. This rearrangement joins TRBV29-1 to TRBJ1-1, with D unclear. Per the germline V gene, CDR1 is SQVTM and CDR2 is ANQGSEA. Between the trimmed V and J ends, which lost 1 base and 3 bases, there was a span of 6 bases. This CDR3 contains 12 residues. The CDR3 DNA sequence: TGCAGCGTTGAAGTGTCAGACACTGAAGCTTTCTTT. This codes for CSVEVSDTEAFF.

The chain combines TRBV30 with TRBJ2-3; D is undetermined. Germline V gene sequence: CDR1 GTSNPN, CDR2 SVGIG (reference sequence). The CDR3 covers 12 residues. Trimming left V 4 bases short and J 4 bases short, with 9 bases between. The chain's CDR3 is CAWTPLSDTQYF. The CDR3 region has the DNA TGTGCCTGGACCCCCCTATCAGATACGCAGTATTTT.

The rearrangement joins TRBV19 to TRBJ2-7, with D perhaps matching TRBD1 (5 bases). Trimming shortened V by 7 bases and J by 2 bases, and 15 bases separated the two germline ends. The CDR3 is made up of 14 amino acids. CDR1 is LNHDA, CDR2 SQIVND, per germline (reference sequence). In nucleotides, the CDR3 is TGTGCCAGTAACCCCTCGACAGATACCTACGAGCAGTACTTC. Encoded protein: CASNPSTDTYEQYF.

The chain combines TRBV10-3 with TRBJ2-1, with 10 bases lining up with TRBD2. Trimming at V came to 3 bases and at J to 8 bases, leaving 7 bases not matched to a gene. Germline values: CDR1 ENHRY, CDR2 SYGVKD. This CDR3 region has 15 residues. This chain's CDR3 is CAISESLAGAYEQFF. The CDR3 bases are TGTGCCATCAGTGAAAGTCTAGCGGGAGCGTATGAGCAGTTCTTC.

The DNA of the CDR3 is TGTGCCTGCAACCTGGGGCAGGCCTACAATGAGCAGTTCTTC. Encoded protein: CACNLGQAYNEQFF. V is TRBV30 and J is TRBJ2-1; TRBD1 is a possible D gene (5 bases). Trimming shortened V by 6 bases and J by 2 bases, and 14 bases separated the two germline ends. The CDR3 totals 14 residues. CDR1 GTSNPN and CDR2 SVGIG come from the germline V gene (reference sequence).

The V and J genes are TRBV29-1 and TRBJ1-3; D call uncertain. Germline V gene data show CDR1 as SQVTM and CDR2 as ANQGSEA. CDR3 length equals 14 residues. V was pared by 6 bases and J by 2 bases, with 14 bases between. The CDR3 loop is CSVSAGYAGNTIYF. In DNA form, the CDR3 reads TGCAGCGTATCTGCAGGATACGCTGGAAACACCATATATTTT.

V is TRBV11-2 and J is TRBJ1-4; 8 bases are shared with TRBD1. The CDR3 length is 16 residues. V lost 0 bases, J lost 7 bases, and 7 bases stayed unmatched. The germline V gene has CDR1 SGHAT and CDR2 FQNNGV. CDR3: CASSLDPGGWGEKLFF. CDR3 sequence (DNA): TGTGCCAGCAGCTTAGATCCAGGGGGCTGGGGTGAAAAACTGTTTTTT.

The chain is built from TRBV11-3 and TRBJ2-2; D not certain. The CDR3 runs to 15 residues. Trimming removed 5 bases at V and 4 bases at J, with 14 bases between. Germline-derived CDR1 and CDR2 are SGHNT and YENEEA. The DNA for the CDR3 is TGTGCCAGCAGCCCCCCATTTTCGGTCACCGGGGAGCTGTTTTTT. This codes for CASSPPFSVTGELFF.

The chain couples TRBV27 to TRBJ1-3; the D gene is possibly TRBD1 (5 bases). V gave up 4 bases and J gave up 4 bases, with 11 bases separating them. This CDR3 is 14 amino acids long. CDR1 is MNHEY, CDR2 SMNVEV, per germline (reference sequence). The CDR3 nucleotides read TGTGCCAGCAGTTACGCAGGGTTAGGAAACACCATATATTTT. Translated: CASSYAGLGNTIYF.

J is TRBJ2-5 and V is TRBV5-6; D possibly corresponds to TRBD2 (6 bases). The CDR3 length is 15 residues. Germline CDR1 SGHDT, CDR2 YYEEEE. V lost 2 bases and J 7 bases, leaving 18 bases between the germline ends. CDR3 DNA: TGTGCCAGCAGCTTTGACCCAGCGGGCGACGCGACCCAGTACTTC. Translated: CASSFDPAGDATQYF.

The rearrangement joins TRBV10-1 to TRBJ2-3; 11 bases map to TRBD1. Germline-derived CDR1 and CDR2 are WNHNN and SYGVQD (reference sequence). Trimming cost V 4 bases and J 3 bases; bases outside gene matches: 6. The CDR3 covers 16 residues. CDR3 nucleotides: TGCGCCAGCAGTGCTGCCGGGACAGGGGGTACAGATACGCAGTATTTT. Residues: CASSAAGTGGTDTQYF.

The chain has TRBV19 and TRBJ2-1, with TRBD2 identical over 11 bases. Germline V gene lookup returns CDR1 LNHDA and CDR2 SQIVND (reference sequence). CDR3 length: 20 residues. V lost 10 bases to trimming and J lost 3 bases; unmatched junction nucleotides: 23. The CDR3 nucleotides are TGTGCCACCCACTCCTTTCCTAGCGGGAGGTCCGTTGGGGGCTACAATGAGCAGTTCTTC. It specifies CATHSFPSGRSVGGYNEQFF.

The chain couples TRBV4-1 to TRBJ2-5; 11 nucleotides agree with TRBD2. CDR1 MGHRA and CDR2 YSYEKL come from the germline V gene. The CDR3 spans 17 residues. J gave up 3 bases and V 0 bases, and 6 bases lay outside the gene matches. The DNA of the CDR3 is TGCGCCAGCAGCCAAGAGTTCTCACTAGCGGGAGAAGAGACCCAGTACTTC. It yields the protein CASSQEFSLAGEETQYF.

The V gene is TRBV5-1, the J gene TRBJ2-5, with D possibly TRBD1 on 6 matching bases. Germline V CDR1 and CDR2: SGHRS, YFSETQ. Trimming cost V 0 bases and J 5 bases, with 11 bases left between them. The CDR3 totals 14 residues. For the CDR3, the DNA is TGCGCCAGCAGCTTGGTTCCAGGGGAGGAGACCCAGTACTTC. It codes for CASSLVPGEETQYF.

J is TRBJ1-1 and V is TRBV5-1; maybe TRBD1 (6 bases). V lost 6 bases, J lost 1 base, and 10 bases lay in between. Germline assignment: CDR1 SGHRS and CDR2 YFSETQ. The length of the CDR3 is 13 residues. The CDR3 is CASTLQGNTEAFF. In DNA, the CDR3 is TGCGCCAGCACCCTACAGGGGAACACTGAAGCTTTCTTT.